The 20 T cell receptor beta chains below all came from one sample that was sequenced in a study of T cell responses to AZD1222 COVID-19 vaccine. Method: immunoSEQ multiplex PCR; TCRdb's copy keeps in-frame clones and lacks some. The listing contains about 140,000 clones. The source material was peripheral blood. All receptors come from an adult in good health.

J is TRBJ2-7 and V is TRBV5-6, with TRBD1 identical over 9 bases. CDR1 is SGHDT, CDR2 YYEEEE, per germline. This CDR3 spans 15 amino acids. Losses at the gene ends were 4 bases for V and 3 bases for J; bases not matched to a gene: 8. CDR3 nucleotide sequence: TGTGCCAGCAGCCCTGCAATGGACAGGGGCTACGAGCAGTACTTC. It translates to CASSPAMDRGYEQYF.

V and J are TRBV7-3 and TRBJ1-2; no firm D call. The CDR3 length is 13 residues. Trimming removed 3 bases from V and 7 bases from J, with 12 bases in between. CDR1 and CDR2 from the germline V gene are SGHTA and FQGTGA. The CDR3 reads CASSFTLDTGYTF. DNA of the CDR3: TGTGCCAGCAGCTTCACCCTTGACACTGGCTACACCTTC.

V and J are TRBV4-2 and TRBJ1-5, with D tentatively TRBD1 (5 bases). CDR3 length: 18 amino acids. Trimming took off 2 bases at V and 1 base at J, with 18 bases between the two ends. From germline, CDR1 is LGHNA and CDR2 YNFKEQ. CDR3 loop: CASSQTLGPGWSNQPQHF. CDR3 nucleotides: TGTGCCAGCAGCCAAACCCTGGGGCCAGGCTGGAGCAATCAGCCCCAGCATTTT.

The gene calls are TRBV5-6 and TRBJ2-7; D gene unclear. Trimming stripped 4 bases from V and 2 bases from J, with 13 bases between. The germline V gene has CDR1 SGHDT and CDR2 YYEEEE. This CDR3 has 14 residues. CDR3 DNA sequence: TGTGCCAGCAGCCTGCTAGAGTACCCCTACGAGCAGTACTTC. Its protein is CASSLLEYPYEQYF.

The CDR3 coding sequence is TGTGCCAGCAGTGAGAGGGGGAGCTCCTACAATGAGCAGTTCTTC. This gives the protein CASSERGSSYNEQFF. The rearrangement joins TRBV28 to TRBJ2-1; perhaps TRBD1 as D (6 bases). The CDR3 consists of 15 residues. The germline V gene encodes CDR1 MDHEN and CDR2 SYDVKM. Trimming removed 5 bases at V and 0 bases at J, with 11 bases between.

The V gene is TRBV7-8, the J gene TRBJ1-1; D not certain. V was cut by 1 base and J by 8 bases, with 11 bases left in between. Germline CDR1 and CDR2: SGHVS and FQNEAQ. The CDR3 totals 13 residues. CDR3 in amino acids: CASSLDLGSEAFF. The DNA of the CDR3 is TGTGCCAGCAGCTTAGATTTGGGTTCAGAAGCTTTCTTT.

The chain uses TRBV5-1 and TRBJ1-4, with a tentative D call TRBD1 (6 bases). CDR3 length: 16 residues. Germline values: CDR1 SGHRS, CDR2 YFSETQ. Trimming removed 0 bases at V and 7 bases at J, with 16 bases between. CDR3 DNA: TGCGCCAGCAGCTTGGCCGGGGGGGCGTTGAGTGAAAAACTGTTTTTT. Translating gives CASSLAGGALSEKLFF. The whole variable domain, remainder taken from reference TRBV5-1 and TRBJ1-4, is KAGVTQTPRYLIKTRGQQVTLSCSPISGHRSVSWYQQTPGQGLQFLFEYFSETQRNKGNFPGRFSGRQFSNSRSEMNVSTLELGDSALYLCASSLAGGALSEKLFFGSGTQLSVL.

The V call is TRBV7-9, the J call TRBJ1-2; 8 bases align to TRBD1. Germline-derived CDR1 and CDR2 are SEHNR and FQNEAQ (reference sequence). This CDR3 comprises 16 residues. J gave up 0 bases and V 1 base, and 4 bases lay outside the gene matches. The CDR3 nucleotides are TGTGCCAGCAGCTTAGGGGGACAGGAAGCTAACTATGGCTACACCTTC. Protein: CASSLGGQEANYGYTF.

The chain has TRBV6-5 and TRBJ1-2, with TRBD1 as a possible D gene (5 bases). This CDR3 spans 15 amino acids. Germline V gene sequence: CDR1 MNHEY, CDR2 SVGAGI. V lost 5 bases and J 5 bases, leaving 18 bases between the germline ends. Here the CDR3 DNA reads TGTGCCAGCAGTCAGCGGGACCGGAAGGCGTATGGCTACACCTTC. Amino acid sequence: CASSQRDRKAYGYTF.

This rearrangement joins TRBV23-1 to TRBJ2-5; possible D gene TRBD1, 5 bases. TRBV23-1 is an ORF; its function is uncertain. Trimming shortened V by 5 bases and J by 1 base, and 20 bases separated the two germline ends. The CDR3 spans 17 residues. As DNA, the CDR3 is TGCGCCAGCAGTGTTTCCATGTCTCCAGGGATCCAAGAGACCCAGTACTTC. Amino acid sequence: CASSVSMSPGIQETQYF.

V is TRBV30 and J is TRBJ1-2; D is ambiguous. Per germline, CDR1 GTSNPN and CDR2 SVGIG (reference sequence). V was shortened by 4 bases and J by 2 bases, with 11 bases between the two germline ends. The CDR3 consists of 13 residues. This CDR3 reads CAWNRHLNYGYTF. The DNA for the CDR3 is TGTGCCTGGAATAGGCACCTCAACTATGGCTACACCTTC.

Points on this clone: Lacking the conserved final phenylalanine or tryptophan, this CDR3 likely reflects a read error. The DNA is left out, because the CDR3 cannot be placed on it with certainty; the CDR3 is given as TCRdb lists it. The rearrangement links TRBV15 to TRBJ2-7; the table assigns TRBD1, which was not confirmed against the DNA. The CDR3 region is 13 residues in length, termini included. Germline-derived CDR1 and CDR2 are LNHNV and YYDKDF (reference sequence). The CDR3 protein is CATSRDFESDRRI.

The chain links TRBV4-1 to TRBJ1-5; the match to TRBD1 covers 8 bases. The V gene's germline CDR1 is MGHRA and CDR2 YSYEKL. The CDR3 has 18 amino acids. Unmatched junction bases numbered 14, after V lost 2 bases and J lost 5 bases. The CDR3 loop is CASSQLGQGGPDHQPQHF. In DNA, the CDR3 is TGCGCCAGCAGCCAACTAGGACAGGGAGGGCCAGATCATCAGCCCCAGCATTTT.

The V and J genes are TRBV3-1 (or the pseudogene TRBV3-2) and TRBJ2-1; D may be TRBD1 (6 bases). From germline, CDR1 is LGHDT and CDR2 YNNKEL (reference sequence). V lost 5 bases and J lost 2, with 10 bases in between. The CDR3 covers 14 residues. The CDR3 region has the DNA TGTGCCAGCAGCGGGGGCACGGCCTACAATGAGCAGTTCTTC. Translation: CASSGGTAYNEQFF.

V and J are TRBV7-2 and TRBJ2-1; TRBD2 matches 8 bases. The germline CDR1 and CDR2 sequences are SGHTA and FQGNSA. The CDR3 has 17 amino acids. After removal of 5 bases from V and 7 bases from J, the junction contained 16 bases not matched to a gene. CDR3 amino acids: CASSAWAGGRRGNEQFF. The DNA of the CDR3 is TGTGCCAGCAGCGCCTGGGCGGGGGGCCGTCGAGGAAATGAGCAGTTCTTC. Full variable domain (rest looked up from reference TRBV7-2 and TRBJ2-1): GAGVSQSPSNKVTEKGKDVELRCDPISGHTALYWYRQSLGQGLEFLIYFQGNSAPDKSGLPSDRFSAERTGGSVSTLTIQRTQQEDSAVYLCASSAWAGGRRGNEQFFGPGTRLTVL.

The V and J genes are TRBV2 and TRBJ2-3; D gene uncertain. The CDR3 is 15 amino acids. V dropped 0 bases and J dropped 4 bases, with 11 bases sitting between them. The V gene's germline CDR1 is SNHLY and CDR2 FYNNEI. CDR3 residues: CASSEALLVSDTQYF. CDR3 nucleotides: TGTGCCAGCAGTGAAGCGCTTCTAGTCTCAGATACGCAGTATTTT.

The rearrangement links TRBV5-1 to TRBJ1-6, with D possibly being TRBD1 (5 bases). This CDR3 has 17 amino acids. Germline CDR1 reads SGHRS; CDR2 reads YFSETQ. V shed 4 bases and J shed 0 bases, with 14 bases lying between them. The chain's CDR3 is CASSPLGGSSYNSPLHF. CDR3 bases: TGCGCCAGCAGCCCCCTCGGGGGTAGCTCCTATAATTCACCCCTCCACTTT.

This chain connects TRBV4-1 to TRBJ1-2, with a weak D call TRBD1 (6 bases). V dropped 1 base and J dropped 4 bases, with 10 bases sitting between them. CDR1 is MGHRA and CDR2 is YSYEKL in the germline V gene. The CDR3 totals 14 residues. The chain's CDR3 is CASSQGWTAYGYTF. The CDR3 DNA reads TGCGCCAGCAGCCAAGGGTGGACAGCCTATGGCTACACCTTC.

V and J are TRBV6-5 and TRBJ1-1; maybe TRBD1 (5 bases). The CDR3 loop spans 15 amino acids. V was trimmed by 6 bases and J by 1 base, leaving 15 bases between them. Per the germline V gene, CDR1 is MNHEY and CDR2 is SVGAGI. The CDR3: CASSQAGRQNTEAFF. CDR3 nucleotide sequence: TGTGCCAGCAGCCAAGCGGGACGGCAGAACACTGAAGCTTTCTTT.

The chain recombines TRBV2 with TRBJ2-7; TRBD2 aligns across 14 bases. Germline V gives CDR1 SNHLY, CDR2 FYNNEI. CDR3 size: 15 residues. Trimming removed 7 bases from V and 7 bases from J; junction bases left unmatched: 9. The CDR3 region has the DNA TGTGCCAGCACCAACTCGGGACTAGCGGGGGATGAGCAGTACTTC. Amino acid sequence: CASTNSGLAGDEQYF.